One and the same sample provided the 18 T cell receptor beta chains below, sequenced in a study of T cell responses to AZD1222 COVID-19 vaccine. The data were produced by immunoSEQ multiplex PCR, yet TCRdb's version contains in-frame clones alone and is incomplete. The table lists approximately 120,000 clones, roughly nine tenths of them singletons. Sequenced material: peripheral blood, taken on day 0 of AZD1222 vaccination. The receptors here all came from an adult in good health.

The chain employs TRBV9 and TRBJ2-3; 8 nucleotides line up with TRBD2. V gave up 0 bases and J gave up 3 bases; unmatched junction bases: 6. CDR1 is SGDLS and CDR2 is YYNGEE in the germline V gene. The CDR3 is 16 residues long. The CDR3 is CASSVVGRGVTDTQYF. The CDR3 DNA reads as TGTGCCAGCAGCGTAGTAGGGCGGGGGGTTACAGATACGCAGTATTTT. The variable domain in full, completed from reference TRBV9 and TRBJ2-3, reads DSGVTQTPKHLITATGQRVTLRCSPRSGDLSVYWYQQSLDQGLQFLIQYYNGEERAKGNILERFSAQQFPDLHSELNLSSLELGDSALYFCASSVVGRGVTDTQYFGPGTRLTVL.

About this clone itself: Other nucleotide sequences from this sample produce the same CDR3. J is TRBJ2-7 and V is TRBV27; a weak D match, TRBD1 (6 bases). Trimming removed 4 bases from V and 2 bases from J, with 12 bases in between. Germline loops: CDR1 MNHEY, CDR2 SMNVEV (reference sequence). CDR3 length equals 14 residues. CDR3 nucleotide sequence: TGTGCCAGCAGTTCTGCGACAGGAACCTACGAGCAGTACTTC. The encoded protein is CASSSATGTYEQYF.

The CDR3 nucleotides read TGTGCCAGCAGCTTTAGAGAGACCCAGTACTTC. It codes for CASSFRETQYF. The rearrangement links TRBV5-6 to TRBJ2-5; D remains unclear. V was trimmed by 2 bases and J by 4 bases, leaving 3 bases between them. Per the germline V gene, CDR1 is SGHDT and CDR2 is YYEEEE. The CDR3 covers 11 residues.

The chain links TRBV5-5 to TRBJ1-1; no clear D. CDR1 SGHKS and CDR2 YYEKEE come from the germline V gene (reference sequence). Trimming removed 0 bases at V and 6 bases at J, with 15 bases between. CDR3 length: 15 residues. As DNA, the CDR3 is TGTGCCAGCAGCTTGGACGACACCCGGGCGCCTGAAGCTTTCTTT. Translation: CASSLDDTRAPEAFF.

This chain uses TRBV7-9 with TRBJ1-6; 7 bases fit TRBD1. The CDR3 is 13 residues long. V shed 4 bases, J shed 7 bases, and the junction held 1 base outside the gene matches. Germline CDR1 and CDR2: SEHNR and FQNEAQ (reference sequence). The CDR3 DNA sequence: TGTGCCAGCAGCTCGGGACAGAATTCACCCCTCCACTTT. Translating gives CASSSGQNSPLHF. Drawing the rest from reference TRBV7-9 and TRBJ1-6, the complete variable domain is DTGVSQNPRHKITKRGQNVTFRCDPISEHNRLYWYRQTLGQGPEFLTYFQNEAQLEKSRLLSDRFSAERPKGSFSTLEIQRTEQGDSAMYLCASSSGQNSPLHFGNGTRLTVT.

The chain carries TRBV6-5 and TRBJ1-5; 7 bases are a match to TRBD1. CDR1 and CDR2 from the germline V gene are MNHEY and SVGAGI. The CDR3 is 15 amino acids. With 6 bases clipped from V and 4 bases from J, the junction kept 9 bases outside the gene matches. CDR3 region: CASRGPGTANQPQHF. For the CDR3, the DNA is TGTGCCAGCAGAGGCCCCGGGACAGCAAATCAGCCCCAGCATTTT.

This clone was seen just once. V usage is TRBV3-1 (or the pseudogene TRBV3-2) and J usage is TRBJ2-3; 11 bases are shared with TRBD2. Germline lookup yields CDR1 LGHDT and CDR2 YNNKEL (reference sequence). V was pared by 5 bases and J by 4 bases, with 8 bases of the junction left unmatched. The CDR3 covers 16 residues. The CDR3 nucleotides are TGTGCCAGCAGCAGTACTGTAGCGGGGGGGCCAGATACGCAGTATTTT. This gives the protein CASSSTVAGGPDTQYF.

This chain links TRBV9 with TRBJ1-2; weak D call: TRBD1 (5 bases). The CDR3 length is 16 residues. Trimming took off 3 bases at V and 6 bases at J, with 21 bases between the two ends. CDR1 and CDR2 (germline): SGDLS, YYNGEE. As DNA, the CDR3 is TGTGCCAGCAGCGGATGGGGGTCAGGTCCCCGGGATGGCTACACCTTC. It yields the protein CASSGWGSGPRDGYTF.

The chain uses TRBV5-1 and TRBJ1-2; D ambiguous. Deletions cut 0 bases from V and 4 bases from J, with 10 bases between. The CDR3 length is 14 residues. The germline CDR1 and CDR2 sequences are SGHRS and YFSETQ. The CDR3 here is CASSLDSNFYGYTF. As DNA, the CDR3 is TGCGCCAGCAGCTTGGACAGTAACTTCTATGGCTACACCTTC.

V gene TRBV5-6 combines with J gene TRBJ1-5; 7 bases align to TRBD1. CDR1 is SGHDT, CDR2 YYEEEE, per germline. This CDR3 is 17 amino acids long. V gave up 4 bases and J gave up 7 bases; unmatched junction bases: 17. The CDR3 nucleotides are TGTGCCAGCAGCCTCCAAACCGGGACAGACTTAAGCCAGCCCCAGCATTTT. Encoded protein: CASSLQTGTDLSQPQHF.

The J gene is TRBJ2-5, the V gene TRBV10-3; 10 bases are a match to TRBD1. This CDR3 has 17 amino acids. Germline loops: CDR1 ENHRY, CDR2 SYGVKD. Unmatched junction bases numbered 10, after V lost 0 bases and J lost 6 bases. CDR3 sequence (DNA): TGTGCCATCAGTGAGTCCTTTTCCGGGACAGGGGCCCAGACCCAGTACTTC. Amino acids: CAISESFSGTGAQTQYF.

There are a few counts of this clone. V gene TRBV7-9 combines with J gene TRBJ2-1; D might be TRBD2 (5 bases). Germline CDR1 and CDR2: SEHNR and FQNEAQ (reference sequence). Deletions cut 5 bases from V and 5 bases from J, with 10 bases between. The CDR3 spans 13 residues. CDR3 residues: CASSSDYNNEQFF. DNA of the CDR3: TGTGCCAGCAGCAGTGACTACAACAATGAGCAGTTCTTC. Together with reference TRBV7-9 and TRBJ2-1, the CDR3 gives the full variable domain: DTGVSQNPRHKITKRGQNVTFRCDPISEHNRLYWYRQTLGQGPEFLTYFQNEAQLEKSRLLSDRFSAERPKGSFSTLEIQRTEQGDSAMYLCASSSDYNNEQFFGPGTRLTVL.

Note on this clone: A read error may produce the germline difference seen at one junction end. The V call is TRBV19, the J call TRBJ1-2; D not resolved. CDR3 length: 13 amino acids. The germline CDR1 and CDR2 sequences are LNHDA and SQIVND (reference sequence). The CDR3 DNA reads as TGTGCCAGTAGTCCGGGCGACCTTATGAACCTGATTTTC. This codes for CASSPGDLMNLIF.

The CDR3 nucleotides are TGTGCCAGCAGCGCCGCCGGGACAGGGCGGGAAAAACTGTTTTTT. Protein product: CASSAAGTGREKLFF. The V and J genes are TRBV9 and TRBJ1-4, with 9 bases aligning to TRBD1. Looked up from germline, CDR1 is SGDLS and CDR2 is YYNGEE. Unmatched junction bases numbered 8, after V lost 3 bases and J lost 8 bases. The CDR3 is 15 amino acids.

This CDR3 is CASSPWTEANYGYTF. The CDR3 region has the DNA TGTGCCAGCAGCCCCTGGACGGAGGCTAACTATGGCTACACCTTC. The chain has TRBV7-9 and TRBJ1-2, with D unresolved. V lost 5 bases and J 0 bases, leaving 13 bases between the germline ends. Per germline, CDR1 SEHNR and CDR2 FQNEAQ (reference sequence). The CDR3 has 15 residues.

This chain links TRBV18 with TRBJ2-7; D unresolved. The CDR3 has 15 residues. Trimming took off 5 bases at V and 0 bases at J, with 14 bases between the two ends. Germline V gene sequence: CDR1 KGHSH, CDR2 LQKENI. The chain's CDR3 is CASSVAFTLSYEQYF. For the CDR3, the DNA is TGTGCCAGCTCAGTAGCATTCACCCTCTCCTACGAGCAGTACTTC. The variable domain in full, with the rest retrieved from reference TRBV18 and TRBJ2-7, is NAGVMQNPRHLVRRRGQEARLRCSPMKGHSHVYWYRQLPEEGLKFMVYLQKENIIDESGMPKERFSAEFPKEGPSILRIQQVVRGDSAAYFCASSVAFTLSYEQYFGPGTRLTVT.

The chain joins TRBV18 to TRBJ2-5, with TRBD1 matching 7 bases. The CDR3 totals 15 residues. Germline CDR1 reads KGHSH; CDR2 reads LQKENI. V lost 0 bases to trimming and J lost 2 bases; unmatched junction nucleotides: 3. DNA for the CDR3: TGTGCCAGCTCACCACCGAGCAGGGGGCAAGAGACCCAGTACTTC. This sequence encodes CASSPPSRGQETQYF.

The gene calls are TRBV2 and TRBJ2-2, with D possibly called TRBD1 or TRBD2 (5 bases each). Germline CDR1 SNHLY, CDR2 FYNNEI. The CDR3 runs 14 residues. V was shortened by 2 bases and J by 5 bases, with 9 bases between the two germline ends. CDR3 loop: CASSELGETGELFF. For the CDR3, the DNA is TGTGCCAGCAGTGAATTGGGGGAGACCGGGGAGCTGTTTTTT.